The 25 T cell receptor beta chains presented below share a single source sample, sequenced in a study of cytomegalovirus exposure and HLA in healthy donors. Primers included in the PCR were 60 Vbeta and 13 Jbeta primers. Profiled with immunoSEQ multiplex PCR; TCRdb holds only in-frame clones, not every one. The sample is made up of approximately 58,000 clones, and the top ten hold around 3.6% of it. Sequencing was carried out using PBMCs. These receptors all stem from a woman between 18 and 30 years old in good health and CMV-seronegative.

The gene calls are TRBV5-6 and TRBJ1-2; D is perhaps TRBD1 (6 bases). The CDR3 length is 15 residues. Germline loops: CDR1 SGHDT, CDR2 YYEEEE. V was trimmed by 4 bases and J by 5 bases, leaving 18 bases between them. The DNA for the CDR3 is TGTGCCAGCAGCGGAAGTGGGGGGGGCATTTATGGCTACACCTTC. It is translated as CASSGSGGGIYGYTF. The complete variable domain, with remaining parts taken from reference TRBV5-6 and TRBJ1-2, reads DAGVTQSPTHLIKTRGQQVTLRCSPKSGHDTVSWYQQALGQGPQFIFQYYEEEERQRGNFPDRFSGHQFPNYSSELNVNALLLGDSALYLCASSGSGGGIYGYTFGSGTRLTVV.

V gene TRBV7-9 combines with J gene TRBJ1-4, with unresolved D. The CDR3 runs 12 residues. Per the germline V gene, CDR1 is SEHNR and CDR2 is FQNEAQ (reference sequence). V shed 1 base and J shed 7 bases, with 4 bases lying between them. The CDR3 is CASSLVAEKLFF. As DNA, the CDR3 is TGTGCCAGCAGCTTAGTAGCTGAAAAACTGTTTTTT.

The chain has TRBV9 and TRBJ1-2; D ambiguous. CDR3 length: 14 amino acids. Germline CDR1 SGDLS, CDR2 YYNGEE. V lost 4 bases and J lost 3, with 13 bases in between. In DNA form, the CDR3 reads TGTGCCAGCAGCCCACCCCGGAGGGACTATGGCTACACCTTC. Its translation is CASSPPRRDYGYTF.

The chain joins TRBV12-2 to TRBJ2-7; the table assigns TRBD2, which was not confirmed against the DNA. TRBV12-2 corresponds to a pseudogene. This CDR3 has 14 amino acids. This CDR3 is CASRGTHPTYEQYF. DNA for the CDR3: TGTGCAAGTCGCGGGACTCACCCAACCTACGAGCAGTACTTC.

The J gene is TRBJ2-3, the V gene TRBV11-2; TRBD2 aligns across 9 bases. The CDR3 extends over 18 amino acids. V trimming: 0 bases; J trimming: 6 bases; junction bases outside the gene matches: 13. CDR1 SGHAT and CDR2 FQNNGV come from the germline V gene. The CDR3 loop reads CASSLEGVGASGVDTQYF. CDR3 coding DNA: TGTGCCAGCAGCTTAGAGGGTGTTGGGGCTAGCGGGGTGGATACGCAGTATTTT.

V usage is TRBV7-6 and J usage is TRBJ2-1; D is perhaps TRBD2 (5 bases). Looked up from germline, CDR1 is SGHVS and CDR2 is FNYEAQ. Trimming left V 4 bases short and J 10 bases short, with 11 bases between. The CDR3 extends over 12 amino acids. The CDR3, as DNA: TGTGCCAGCAGCTCCCGTCCGGGGGAGCAGTTCTTC. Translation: CASSSRPGEQFF.

DNA for the CDR3: TGTGCCAGCAGTGACCCGGGAGGGCACTACGAGCAGTACTTC. It yields the protein CASSDPGGHYEQYF. V and J are TRBV28 and TRBJ2-7; 8 bases fit TRBD2. The V segment lost 5 bases and the J segment 3 bases; nucleotides outside the gene matches: 6. The CDR3 loop spans 14 amino acids. Germline loops: CDR1 MDHEN, CDR2 SYDVKM.

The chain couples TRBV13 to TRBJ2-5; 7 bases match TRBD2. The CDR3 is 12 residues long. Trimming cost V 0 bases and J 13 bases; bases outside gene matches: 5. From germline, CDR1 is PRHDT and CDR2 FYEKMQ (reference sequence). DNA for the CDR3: TGTGCCAGCAGCTTAGGTAGCGGGCCCGGGTACTTC. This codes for CASSLGSGPGYF.

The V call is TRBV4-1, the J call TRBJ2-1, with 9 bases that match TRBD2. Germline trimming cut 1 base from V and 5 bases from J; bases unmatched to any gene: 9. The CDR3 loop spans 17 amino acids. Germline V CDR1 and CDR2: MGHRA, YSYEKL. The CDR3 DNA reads TGCGCCAGCAGCCAAGTCGGATTGCGGGGGGGCGACAATGAGCAGTTCTTC. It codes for CASSQVGLRGGDNEQFF.

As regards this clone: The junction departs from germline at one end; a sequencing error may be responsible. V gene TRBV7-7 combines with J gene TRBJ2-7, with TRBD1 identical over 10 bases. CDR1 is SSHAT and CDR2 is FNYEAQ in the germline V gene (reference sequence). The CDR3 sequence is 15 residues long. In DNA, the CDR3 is TGTGCTAGCAGCCTAGGGACAGGGGCTAGGTACGAGCAGTACTTC. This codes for CASSLGTGARYEQYF.

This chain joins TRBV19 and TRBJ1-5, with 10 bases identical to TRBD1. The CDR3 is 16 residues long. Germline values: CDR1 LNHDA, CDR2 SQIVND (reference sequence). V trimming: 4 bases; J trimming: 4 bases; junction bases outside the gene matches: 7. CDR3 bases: TGTGCCAGTAGTAGGTACCGGGACAGGGGAAATCAGCCCCAGCATTTT. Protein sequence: CASSRYRDRGNQPQHF.

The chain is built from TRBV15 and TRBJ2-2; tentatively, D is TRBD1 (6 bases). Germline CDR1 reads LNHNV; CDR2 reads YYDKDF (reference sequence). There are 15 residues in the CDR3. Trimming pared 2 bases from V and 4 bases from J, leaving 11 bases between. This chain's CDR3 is CATSRNQGLTGELFF. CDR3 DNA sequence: TGTGCCACCAGCAGAAACCAGGGGCTCACCGGGGAGCTGTTTTTT.

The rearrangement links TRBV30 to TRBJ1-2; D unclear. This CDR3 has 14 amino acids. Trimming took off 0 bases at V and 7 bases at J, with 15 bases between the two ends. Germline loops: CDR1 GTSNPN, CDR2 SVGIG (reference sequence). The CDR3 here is CAWSVLWFRGGYTF. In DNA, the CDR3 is TGTGCCTGGAGTGTATTGTGGTTTCGGGGTGGCTACACCTTC.

This CDR3 reads CASSVGGDPNQPQHF. CDR3 sequence (DNA): TGTGCCAGCAGCGTAGGGGGGGATCCCAATCAGCCCCAGCATTTT. The chain has TRBV9 and TRBJ1-5, with D tentatively TRBD1 (5 bases). The V gene's germline CDR1 is SGDLS and CDR2 YYNGEE. This CDR3 contains 15 residues. V lost 0 bases and J lost 3, with 10 bases in between.

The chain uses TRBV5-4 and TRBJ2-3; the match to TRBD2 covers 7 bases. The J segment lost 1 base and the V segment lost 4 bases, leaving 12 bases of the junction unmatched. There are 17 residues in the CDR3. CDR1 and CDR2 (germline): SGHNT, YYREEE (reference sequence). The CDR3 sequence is CASSLGISRGGTDTQYF. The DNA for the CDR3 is TGTGCCAGCAGCCTGGGGATTAGTCGGGGGGGCACAGATACGCAGTATTTT.

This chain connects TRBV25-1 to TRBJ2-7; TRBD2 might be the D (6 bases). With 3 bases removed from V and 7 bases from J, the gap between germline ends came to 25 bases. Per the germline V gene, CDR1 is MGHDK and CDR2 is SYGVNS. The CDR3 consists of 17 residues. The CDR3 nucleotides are TGTGCCAGCAGTGATACTTTGGCGGGTACGCCCCGGGAGGAGCAGTACTTC. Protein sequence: CASSDTLAGTPREEQYF.

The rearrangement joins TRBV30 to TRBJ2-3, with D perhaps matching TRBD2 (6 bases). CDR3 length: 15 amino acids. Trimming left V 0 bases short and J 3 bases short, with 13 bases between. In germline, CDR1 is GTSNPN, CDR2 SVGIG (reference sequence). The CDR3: CAWSVGSGETDTQYF. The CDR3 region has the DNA TGTGCCTGGAGTGTAGGGTCGGGGGAGACAGATACGCAGTATTTT.

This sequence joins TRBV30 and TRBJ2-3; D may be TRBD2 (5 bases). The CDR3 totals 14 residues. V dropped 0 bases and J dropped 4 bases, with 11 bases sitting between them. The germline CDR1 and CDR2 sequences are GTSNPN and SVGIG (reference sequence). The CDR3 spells CAWSVASGSDTQYF. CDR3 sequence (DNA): TGTGCCTGGAGTGTAGCCAGCGGTTCAGATACGCAGTATTTT.

The CDR3 spells CASSPRSRGQGKSEQYF. As DNA, the CDR3 is TGTGCCAGCTCACCAAGGTCGAGAGGACAGGGAAAGAGCGAGCAGTACTTC. The V and J genes are TRBV18 and TRBJ2-7; TRBD1 aligns across 8 bases. The germline V gene has CDR1 KGHSH and CDR2 LQKENI. With 2 bases clipped from V and 6 bases from J, the junction kept 15 bases outside the gene matches. This CDR3 region has 17 residues.

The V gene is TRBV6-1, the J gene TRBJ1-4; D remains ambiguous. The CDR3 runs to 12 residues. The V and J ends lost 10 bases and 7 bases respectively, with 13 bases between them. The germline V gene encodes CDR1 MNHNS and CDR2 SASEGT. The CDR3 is CATKHGGEKLFF. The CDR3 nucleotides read TGTGCCACTAAGCACGGTGGTGAAAAACTGTTTTTT.

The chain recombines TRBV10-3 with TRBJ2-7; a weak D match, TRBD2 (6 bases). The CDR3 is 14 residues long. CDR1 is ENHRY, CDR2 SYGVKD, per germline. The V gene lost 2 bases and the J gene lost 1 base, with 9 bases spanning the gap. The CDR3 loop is CAISEGAGSYEQYF. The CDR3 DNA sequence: TGTGCCATCAGTGAGGGGGCGGGATCCTACGAGCAGTACTTC.

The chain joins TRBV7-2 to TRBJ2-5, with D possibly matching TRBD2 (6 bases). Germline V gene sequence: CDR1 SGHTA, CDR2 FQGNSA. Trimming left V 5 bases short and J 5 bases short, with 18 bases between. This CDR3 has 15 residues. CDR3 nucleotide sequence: TGTGCCAGCAGCCCCCCCCTAGCGCGCGGTGAGACCCAGTACTTC. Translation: CASSPPLARGETQYF.

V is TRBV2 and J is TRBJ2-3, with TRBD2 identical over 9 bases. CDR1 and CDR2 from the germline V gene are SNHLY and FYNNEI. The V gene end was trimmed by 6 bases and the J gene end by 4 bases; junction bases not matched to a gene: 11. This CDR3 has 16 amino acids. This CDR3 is CASRLTQAGGADTQYF. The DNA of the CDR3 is TGTGCCAGCAGGCTTACTCAAGCGGGAGGTGCAGATACGCAGTATTTT.

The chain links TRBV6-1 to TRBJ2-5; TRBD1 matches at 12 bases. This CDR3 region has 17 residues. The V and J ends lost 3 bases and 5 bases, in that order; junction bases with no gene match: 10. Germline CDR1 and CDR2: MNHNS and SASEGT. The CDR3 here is CASSDYPGQGARETQYF. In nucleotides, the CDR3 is TGTGCCAGCAGTGATTATCCGGGACAGGGGGCGAGGGAGACCCAGTACTTC.

This CDR3 is CASSVGPTGSLAGGSNEQFF. CDR3 coding DNA: TGTGCCAGCAGCGTAGGCCCCACGGGGTCCCTAGCGGGAGGGAGTAATGAGCAGTTCTTC. The V call is TRBV9, the J call TRBJ2-1; 12 nucleotides line up with TRBD2. CDR1 and CDR2 (germline): SGDLS, YYNGEE. The length of the CDR3 is 20 residues. The ends lost 0 bases at V and 7 bases at J; junction bases unmatched: 17.